A selection of T cell receptor beta chains follows, all from one sample in a study of beta chain features in type 1 diabetes. The method was immunoSEQ multiplex PCR; TCRdb's version includes in-frame clones alone and lacks a portion of them. This sample has 150,000 to 200,000 clones, with around 63% found just once. The sample comprised naive CD4+ T cells from blood. Receptors were obtained from a man aged 25 to 45 with type 1 diabetes. The CDR3 runs from the conserved cysteine through the conserved F or W. D genes are given only for firm matches. Clone size is given for some rows only: seen once, a few or many times, or a class if the clone is expanded.

TRBJ2-1,-,15,TRBV9,-,TGTGCCAGCAGCGTAGATGGAGGGGACTACAATGAGCAGTTCTTC,CASSVDGGDYNEQFF
TRBJ1-1,TRBD1,12,TRBV30,few,TGTGCCTGGAGTGTGGGACAGAGTGGGGCTTTCTTT,CAWSVGQSGAFF
TRBJ1-2,-,13,TRBV7-2,-,TGTGCCAGCAGACCGCGGGAAACCTATGGCTACACCTTC,CASRPRETYGYTF
TRBJ2-5,-,11,TRBV10-3,-,TGTGCCATCAGTGAGGGGGAGACCCAGTACTTC,CAISEGETQYF
TRBJ2-3,TRBD1,13,TRBV2,-,TGTGCCAGCAGGACAGGGAGTAAAGATACGCAGTATTTT,CASRTGSKDTQYF
TRBJ2-1,TRBD1,14,TRBV29-1,-,TGCAGCGTTGATCCGGTCAGGGGGCTTGGTGAGCAGTTCTTC,CSVDPVRGLGEQFF
TRBJ2-3,-,16,TRBV7-9,few,TGTGCCAGCAGCTTAGCCCAGGACAGTAGCACAGATACGCAGTATTTT,CASSLAQDSSTDTQYF
TRBJ2-6,-,16,TRBV25-1,-,TGTGCCAGCAGTGGCCGGACAGACTCTGGGGCCAACGTCCTGACTTTC,CASSGRTDSGANVLTF
TRBJ2-6,TRBD1,17,TRBV2,-,TGTGCCAGCAGTAAGACAGGGGGCGCCCCTGGGGCCAACGTCCTGACTTTC,CASSKTGGAPGANVLTF
TRBJ2-3,-,15,TRBV7-2,-,TGTGCCAGCAGCTCGGGGTGGGCCGACACAGATACGCAGTATTTT,CASSSGWADTDTQYF
TRBJ2-3,-,12,TRBV7-2,few,TGTGCCAGCAGCGCTAACGCAGATACGCAGTATTTT,CASSANADTQYF
TRBJ2-7,-,14,TRBV28,-,TGTGCCAGCAGTTTATCTTCAGGGTACTACGAGCAGTACTTC,CASSLSSGYYEQYF
TRBJ2-7,TRBD1,15,TRBV5-1,few,TGCGCCAGCAGCTCACTGTCAGGGGGCTTCTACGAGCAGTACTTC,CASSSLSGGFYEQYF